This is a list of T cell receptor beta chains from one sample in a study of tumor and adjacent non-tumor tissue in lung cancer. TCRdb reanalysed the multiplex PCR reads using MiXCR and keeps one entry per CDR3 protein. The sample lists about 93,000 distinct CDR3 sequences, 67% occurring once. Sample: lung tumor tissue. Source of these receptors: a man aged 60-69 years with non-small cell lung cancer. The CDR3 runs from the conserved cysteine through the conserved F or W. The D gene is left open where the match is weak. The size entry is marked missing in some rows and otherwise reads once, few, many or a size class.

J: TRBJ2-7; length: 15; V: TRBV4-3; size: NA; D: TRBD1; DNA: TGCGCCAGCAGCCACCGGGACAGGGGCGACTACGAGCAATACTTC; CDR3: CASSHRDRGDYEQYF
J: TRBJ1-3; length: 14; V: TRBV4-3; size: NA; D: NA; DNA: TGCGCCAGCAGCAGAGAGTTATCTGGAAACACCATATATTTT; CDR3: CASSRELSGNTIYF
J: TRBJ2-1; length: 15; V: TRBV5-4; size: NA; D: TRBD2; DNA: TGTGCCAGCAGCGTCACCAGCGGGGCGGGTAATGAGCAGTTCTTC; CDR3: CASSVTSGAGNEQFF
J: TRBJ2-7; length: 12; V: TRBV6-6; size: NA; D: NA; DNA: TGTGCCAGCGGTAATAATGGGGGGGAGCAGTACTTC; CDR3: CASGNNGGEQYF
J: TRBJ2-3; length: 15; V: TRBV11-1; size: NA; D: NA; DNA: TGTGCCAGCAACTTGGCCAGGACACTGTCGGATACGCAGTATTTT; CDR3: CASNLARTLSDTQYF
J: TRBJ1-2; length: 13; V: TRBV6-2/TRBV6-3; size: NA; D: NA; DNA: TGTGCCAGCGGTTCGACAGGATTCTATGGCTACACCTTC; CDR3: CASGSTGFYGYTF
J: TRBJ1-3; length: 14; V: TRBV19; size: few; D: NA; DNA: TGTGCCAGTAAAGCCCCTACCTCTGGAAACACCATATATTTT; CDR3: CASKAPTSGNTIYF
J: TRBJ2-6; length: 17; V: TRBV6-5; size: once; D: TRBD1; DNA: TGTGCCAGCAGTTCCCATTCAGGGGGCTCTGGGGTCAACGTCCTTACTTTC; CDR3: CASSSHSGGSGVNVLTF
J: TRBJ2-7; length: 14; V: TRBV6-1; size: NA; D: NA; DNA: TGTGCCAGCGTGCATATCCAGCCGGGGAGCGAGCAGTACTTC; CDR3: CASVHIQPGSEQYF
J: TRBJ2-7; length: 16; V: TRBV10-1; size: medium-sized; D: TRBD2; DNA: TGCGCCAGCAGTGAGTCGGGGGTGGGGAGGGATCGCGAGCAGTACTTC; CDR3: CASSESGVGRDREQYF
J: TRBJ1-2; length: 12; V: TRBV29-1; size: many; D: NA; DNA: TGCAGCGTTGAAGGGACAGATTATGGCTACACCTTC; CDR3: CSVEGTDYGYTF
J: TRBJ2-5; length: 13; V: TRBV6-2/TRBV6-3; size: NA; D: NA; DNA: TGTGTCAGCAGTGAACTGGGTTCGGAGACCCAGTACTTC; CDR3: CVSSELGSETQYF
J: TRBJ1-1; length: 15; V: TRBV6-1; size: NA; D: NA; DNA: TGTGCCTGCGGTGAAGAAGGGCGAGTCAACACTGAAGCTTTCTTT; CDR3: CACGEEGRVNTEAFF
J: TRBJ2-1; length: 17; V: TRBV7-9; size: NA; D: TRBD2; DNA: TGTGCCAGCAGCCTCTGGGGTAGTGGGGGGGTTGACGATGAGCAGTTCTTC; CDR3: CASSLWGSGGVDDEQFF
J: TRBJ2-7; length: 16; V: TRBV5-6; size: NA; D: NA; DNA: TGTGCCAGCAGCTGGAGCCCAGGGACGGGGAGCTATGAGCAGTGCTTC; CDR3: CASSWSPGTGSYEQCF
J: TRBJ1-2; length: 13; V: TRBV7-9; size: NA; D: NA; DNA: TGTACCATACGGGGGGCCGGGGACTATGGCTACACCTTC; CDR3: CTIRGAGDYGYTF
J: TRBJ1-1; length: 15; V: TRBV29-1; size: NA; D: TRBD1; DNA: TGCAGCACTGCTGCAGGGACAGCTCGGAACACTGAAGCTTTCTTT; CDR3: CSTAAGTARNTEAFF
J: TRBJ2-7; length: 16; V: TRBV11-2; size: NA; D: TRBD2; DNA: TGTGCCAGCAGCTTAATACCAATAGCGGGACGCTACGAGCAGTACTTC; CDR3: CASSLIPIAGRYEQYF
J: TRBJ2-1; length: 15; V: TRBV11-2; size: NA; D: NA; DNA: TGTGCCAGCAGCCATCACTGGGGGATGAGGGATGAGCAGTTCTTC; CDR3: CASSHHWGMRDEQFF
J: TRBJ2-1; length: 17; V: TRBV6-2/TRBV6-3; size: NA; D: TRBD2; DNA: TGTGCCAGCAGTTCCAGAGGACTAGCGGGAGGGGGAAATGAGCAGTTCTTC; CDR3: CASSSRGLAGGGNEQFF
J: TRBJ2-1; length: 15; V: TRBV5-5; size: NA; D: NA; DNA: TGTGCCAGCAGTCGGACCCCAAGCTCCTACAATGAGCAGCTCTTC; CDR3: CASSRTPSSYNEQLF
J: TRBJ2-4; length: 17; V: TRBV11-1; size: many; D: TRBD2; DNA: TGTGCCAGCAGCTTAGGATCCAGCGGGGGCCTCAAAAACATTCAGTACTTC; CDR3: CASSLGSSGGLKNIQYF
J: TRBJ2-1; length: 13; V: TRBV28; size: many; D: NA; DNA: TGTGCCAGCATCACCTCATCGGGGAATGAGCAGTTCTTC; CDR3: CASITSSGNEQFF
J: TRBJ1-6; length: 15; V: TRBV12-3/TRBV12-4; size: NA; D: TRBD1; DNA: TGTGCCAGCAGTCGGACCGGGACAGGGAGTTTGGCCCCCCACTTT; CDR3: CASSRTGTGSLAPHF
J: TRBJ2-3; length: 15; V: TRBV28; size: NA; D: NA; DNA: TGTGCCAACAGTTTGATTCAGGGTTCCATAGATACGCAGTATTTT; CDR3: CANSLIQGSIDTQYF
J: TRBJ1-1; length: 14; V: TRBV12-3/TRBV12-4; size: many; D: NA; DNA: TGTGCCAGCAGACCATTTGGGGGGAACACTGAAGCTTTCTTT; CDR3: CASRPFGGNTEAFF
J: TRBJ2-6; length: 15; V: TRBV29-1; size: NA; D: NA; DNA: TGCAGCGTTGAAGGCGGTCGGTCTCTGGGCCAACGTCCCGACTTC; CDR3: CSVEGGRSLGQRPDF